The next 8 T cell receptor beta chains were all read from a single sample in a study of cytomegalovirus exposure and HLA in healthy donors. Only in-frame clones appear in the TCRdb table, and some are missing; sequencing was by immunoSEQ multiplex PCR. The sample lists a few hundred thousand clones, roughly 87% occurring once. The sequenced sample was PBMCs. These receptors were collected from a young man in good health and CMV-seronegative.

The chain carries TRBV19 and TRBJ1-5, with D perhaps TRBD1 (6 bases). Trimming removed 7 bases at V and 3 bases at J, with 13 bases between. Germline V gene lookup returns CDR1 LNHDA and CDR2 SQIVND (reference sequence). The CDR3 consists of 14 residues. The CDR3 region has the DNA TGTGCCAGTAATCATCAGGGGTCCAATCAGCCCCAGCATTTT. It is translated as CASNHQGSNQPQHF.

This chain connects TRBV7-9 to TRBJ2-3, with 8 bases fitting TRBD1. Trimming at V came to 5 bases and at J to 5 bases, leaving 21 bases not matched to a gene. There are 19 residues in the CDR3. CDR1 is SEHNR and CDR2 is FQNEAQ in the germline V gene (reference sequence). The CDR3 DNA sequence: TGTGCCAGCAGCCTCCCCCGATTCCCGCGGACAGGGACGGTAGATACGCAGTATTTT. Protein sequence: CASSLPRFPRTGTVDTQYF.

CDR3 in amino acids: CASSRTGTLGYTF. The CDR3 nucleotides are TGTGCCAGTTCTCGGACAGGGACCCTTGGCTACACCTTC. This rearrangement joins TRBV19 to TRBJ1-2, with 8 bases fitting TRBD1. J was trimmed by 7 bases and V by 8 bases; bases with no gene match: 9. The germline V gene has CDR1 LNHDA and CDR2 SQIVND (reference sequence). The CDR3 runs 13 residues.

The V gene is TRBV5-1, the J gene TRBJ2-3, with a tentative D call TRBD2 (6 bases). The CDR3 totals 14 residues. The germline gives CDR1 SGHRS, CDR2 YFSETQ. V dropped 1 base and J dropped 4 bases, with 10 bases sitting between them. CDR3 sequence reads: CASSLQAGSDTQYF. Written as DNA, the CDR3 is TGCGCCAGCAGCTTGCAGGCGGGGTCAGATACGCAGTATTTT.

The genes are TRBV6-6 and TRBJ2-7; 8 nucleotides align to TRBD2. Germline CDR1 MNHNY, CDR2 SVGAGI (reference sequence). Losses at the gene ends were 3 bases for V and 5 bases for J; bases not matched to a gene: 9. The CDR3 is 15 residues long. The CDR3 protein is CASSYPRLASNEQYF. CDR3 sequence (DNA): TGTGCCAGCAGTTATCCGAGACTAGCGTCTAACGAGCAGTACTTC.

V usage is TRBV4-2 and J usage is TRBJ1-6; TRBD1 aligns across 8 bases. This CDR3 is 17 amino acids long. The germline V gene has CDR1 LGHNA and CDR2 YNFKEQ. The ends lost 0 bases at V and 7 bases at J; junction bases unmatched: 8. The CDR3 spells CASSQDPPGGLNSPLHF. The CDR3 DNA reads TGTGCCAGCAGCCAAGACCCCCCAGGGGGCTTAAATTCACCCCTCCACTTT.

The chain is built from TRBV5-4 and TRBJ2-2; TRBD1 agrees at 7 bases. The CDR3 covers 17 residues. The V gene's germline CDR1 is SGHNT and CDR2 YYREEE (reference sequence). V shed 1 base and J 5 bases; nucleotides not matched to a gene: 11. CDR3 residues: CASSLNSTGIRTGELFF. CDR3 nucleotide sequence: TGTGCCAGCAGCTTGAACTCGACAGGGATTCGGACCGGGGAGCTGTTTTTT.

The rearrangement links TRBV7-9 to TRBJ2-1; maybe TRBD2 (5 bases). The CDR3 consists of 11 residues. V lost 7 bases to trimming and J lost 10 bases, with 11 bases between them. Germline loops: CDR1 SEHNR, CDR2 FQNEAQ (reference sequence). As DNA, the CDR3 is TGTGCCAGCACCCCCAGCGGCGAGCAGTTCTTC. Protein: CASTPSGEQFF.